A selection of T cell receptor beta chains follows, all from one sample in a study of blood T cell repertoires in COVID-19. The method was immunoSEQ multiplex PCR; TCRdb's version includes in-frame clones alone and lacks a portion of them. In the table there are about 190,000 clones, 84% of which are singletons. The source material was peripheral blood. The receptors stem from a woman between 65 and 79 years old with active or convalescent COVID-19. Both conserved end residues are part of each CDR3. The order of the fields is CDR3 protein, CDR3 DNA, V gene, D gene, clone size, J gene. A D gene is named only where the DNA matches it firmly. Clone size is not always given. Where it is, it says once, few, many or a class for expanded clones.

CASSPSDRNTGELFF TGCGCCAGCAGCCCTTCAGACAGGAACACCGGGGAGCTGTTTTTT TRBV4-1 - - TRBJ2-2
CASSRTSGSMADTQYF TGTGCCAGCAGTCGGACTAGCGGGAGTATGGCAGATACGCAGTATTTT TRBV5-8 TRBD2 - TRBJ2-3
CASSLADQETQYF TGTGCCAGCAGCTTGGCAGACCAAGAGACCCAGTACTTC TRBV5-8 - - TRBJ2-5
CASSELSGNVVPGELFF TGTGCCAGCAGTGAACTTAGCGGGAATGTTGTGCCCGGGGAGCTGTTTTTT TRBV6-1 TRBD2 few TRBJ2-2
CAWSRGPLAGVVDTQYF TGTGCCTGGAGCCGCGGGCCGTTAGCGGGAGTGGTAGATACGCAGTATTTT TRBV30 TRBD2 - TRBJ2-3
CASSPSPGQGRSNYGYTF TGTGCCAGCAGTCCGTCCCCGGGACAGGGGAGGTCCAACTATGGCTACACCTTC TRBV6-4 TRBD1 - TRBJ1-2
CAWSSGQGARGYTF TGTGCCTGGAGCTCGGGACAGGGGGCGCGAGGCTACACCTTC TRBV30 TRBD1 - TRBJ1-2
CASIVAGSYEQYF TGCGCCAGCATAGTTGCAGGCTCCTACGAGCAGTACTTC TRBV10-2 - - TRBJ2-7
CASVYLAEYSYEQYF TGTGCCAGCGTATACCTAGCGGAGTACTCCTACGAGCAGTACTTC TRBV2 TRBD2 once TRBJ2-7
CASSFNIGAIGAYGYTF TGTGCCAGCAGTTTTAATATTGGTGCGATAGGGGCCTATGGCTACACCTTC TRBV28 - many TRBJ1-2
CASSHRLAGVFQETQYF TGTGCCAGCAGCCACAGACTAGCGGGAGTCTTCCAAGAGACCCAGTACTTC TRBV3-1/TRBV3-2 TRBD2 - TRBJ2-5
CASSLGRTYEQYF TGTGCCAGCAGTTTAGGGCGGACCTACGAGCAGTACTTC TRBV12-3/TRBV12-4 - - TRBJ2-7
CASIGGGFEQFF TGTGCCAGCATAGGCGGGGGTTTTGAGCAGTTCTTC TRBV12-3/TRBV12-4 TRBD2 once TRBJ2-1
CASSRTITGELFF TGTGCCAGCAGCAGGACTATAACCGGGGAGCTGTTTTTT TRBV11-3 - - TRBJ2-2
CASRASTDTQYF TGCGCCAGCAGGGCCAGCACAGATACGCAGTATTTT TRBV5-1 - few TRBJ2-3
CGMRTVFVGEKLFF TGTGGAATGAGGACAGTCTTTGTCGGCGAAAAACTGTTTTTT TRBV19 - - TRBJ1-4
CASSPPPDRVGTNEKLFF TGTGCCAGCAGTCCTCCCCCGGACAGGGTGGGAACTAATGAAAAACTGTTTTTT TRBV28 TRBD1 - TRBJ1-4
CAWSAGTGESTDTQYF TGTGCCTGGAGTGCCGGGACAGGGGAAAGCACAGATACGCAGTATTTT TRBV30 TRBD1 - TRBJ2-3
CASSPSGSSGNTIYF TGTGCCAGCTCACCCAGCGGGTCCTCTGGAAACACCATATATTTT TRBV18 - - TRBJ1-3
CASSLQGKAYEQYF TGTGCCAGCAGCCTTCAGGGGAAAGCCTACGAGCAGTACTTC TRBV7-9 - - TRBJ2-7
CASSISRLASYEQYF TGTGCCAGTAGTATATCAAGACTAGCGAGCTACGAGCAGTACTTC TRBV19 TRBD2 - TRBJ2-7
CASSQMTANTGELFF TGCGCCAGCAGCCAGATGACAGCGAACACCGGGGAGCTGTTTTTT TRBV4-1 - - TRBJ2-2
CASSLEASARYEQYF TGCGCCAGCAGCTTGGAGGCTAGCGCTCGGTACGAGCAGTACTTC TRBV5-1 - - TRBJ2-7
CASSIRGNGETQYF TGTGCCAGCAGTATCAGGGGGAATGGCGAGACCCAGTACTTC TRBV27 TRBD1 - TRBJ2-5
CASARRGGRGTEAFF TGTGCCAGCGCCAGACGAGGGGGTAGGGGCACTGAAGCTTTCTTT TRBV2 - - TRBJ1-1
CAISGGGGFTDTQYF TGTGCCATCAGTGGGGGTGGAGGGTTCACAGATACGCAGTATTTT TRBV10-3 - - TRBJ2-3
CASTLTGSSYNEQFF TGTGCCAGTACCCTGACAGGGAGCTCCTACAATGAGCAGTTCTTC TRBV19 TRBD1 - TRBJ2-1
CASSPSRGIDTQYF TGTGCCAGCTCACCAAGCAGGGGAATTGATACGCAGTATTTT TRBV18 - - TRBJ2-3
CASRPTGSQPQHF TGTGCCAGCAGGCCAACAGGGAGTCAGCCCCAGCATTTT TRBV2 - - TRBJ1-5
CASSPGQGVQIYGYTF TGTGCCAGCAGCCCGGGACAGGGGGTCCAAATCTATGGCTACACCTTC TRBV11-3 TRBD1 - TRBJ1-2
CASSMTYSSGRDFGELFF TGTGCCAGTAGTATGACTTATTCTAGCGGGAGGGATTTCGGGGAGCTGTTTTTT TRBV19 TRBD2 - TRBJ2-2
CASSLWGSQQAYEQYF TGTGCCAGCAGTTTATGGGGCAGCCAACAGGCCTACGAGCAGTACTTC TRBV28 - - TRBJ2-7
CATSLASYNERQFF TGTGCCACTTCGCTAGCATCCTACAATGAGCGGCAGTTCTTC TRBV2 - - TRBJ2-1
CASSLTSTGGTDTQYF TGTGCCAGCAGCTTAACGTCGACAGGGGGCACAGATACGCAGTATTTT TRBV7-3 TRBD1 - TRBJ2-3
CASSLASKNIQYF TGTGCCAGCAGCTTAGCGAGCAAAAACATTCAGTACTTC TRBV7-9 - - TRBJ2-4
CASSPSSGWPQHF TGTGCCAGTAGTCCGTCATCAGGGTGGCCCCAGCATTTT TRBV19 - - TRBJ1-5
CASSEEGGDTQYF TGTGCCAGCAGTGAAGAAGGAGGGGATACGCAGTATTTT TRBV25-1 - once TRBJ2-3
CASSQDPGTWRSEQYF TGTGCCAGCAGCCAAGATCCCGGGACTTGGCGTAGCGAGCAGTACTTC TRBV3-1/TRBV3-2 - - TRBJ2-7
CASSITADSYEQYF TGTGCCAGTAGTATTACCGCGGACTCCTACGAGCAGTACTTC TRBV19 - - TRBJ2-7
CASSYRGLTKNIQYF TGTGCCAGCAGTTACAGGGGTCTGACCAAAAACATTCAGTACTTC TRBV3-1/TRBV3-2 TRBD1 - TRBJ2-4
CASSFQAGTNTGELFF TGTGCCAGCAGCTTCCAAGCGGGGACGAACACCGGGGAGCTGTTTTTT TRBV11-2 TRBD2 once TRBJ2-2
CATRQGSYEKLFF TGTGCCACCAGACAGGGGTCTTATGAAAAACTGTTTTTT TRBV10-3 TRBD1 - TRBJ1-4
CASKGDRGRVNEQFF TGTGCCAGTAAGGGGGACAGGGGAAGGGTCAATGAGCAGTTCTTC TRBV19 TRBD1 - TRBJ2-1
CASSQVRGTIEGARVYGYTF TGCGCCAGCAGCCAAGTTCGGGGGACCATCGAGGGGGCGCGGGTCTATGGCTACACCTTC TRBV4-1 TRBD1 - TRBJ1-2